The clone carrying this TCR beta chain was seen more than once but under ten times. Sequenced by immunoSEQ multiplex PCR; TCRdb stores in-frame clones only, minus some. Here the sample spans 150,000 to 200,000 clones, around 87% being singletons. The V gene end was trimmed by 3 bases and the J gene end by 6 bases; junction bases not matched to a gene: 9. Germline CDR1 is KGHSH and CDR2 is LQKENI. This CDR3 has 15 residues. These data come from a study of blood T cell repertoires in COVID-19. The receptor was derived from a man aged 40-49 years with active or convalescent COVID-19. The rearrangement uses TRBV18 and TRBJ1-2; 8 nucleotides match TRBD1. Sample: peripheral blood. CDR3 residues: CASSPGQGMKDGYTF. CDR3 bases: TGTGCCAGCTCACCCGGACAGGGTATGAAGGATGGCTACACCTTC.